Listed below are T cell receptor beta chains from one sample, sequenced in a study of CD8+CD57+ T cells in acquired aplastic anemia. TCRdb called the reads again in MiXCR, with one record for every CDR3 protein. The sample includes under 350,000 distinct CDR3 sequences, around three fifths of them seen just once. Sequenced material: sorted CD4+, CD8+, or CD8+CD57+ T cells (not recorded which) from PBMCs. These receptor sequences come from a human donor with severe aplastic anemia or a healthy control (not recorded which). CDR3s include the opening cysteine and the closing phenylalanine or tryptophan. D genes are given only for firm matches. Clone sizes are given selectively: once, few, many, or a class where the clone is expanded.

V,J,size,D,DNA,CDR3
TRBV19,TRBJ2-3,many,.,TGTGCCAGTAGTATAGGATTCACAGATACGCAGTATTTT,CASSIGFTDTQYF
TRBV25-1,TRBJ2-5,few,.,TGTGCCAGCAGTGAATATATGACAGCGTACCAAGAGACCCAGTACTTC,CASSEYMTAYQETQYF
TRBV6-5,TRBJ1-4,many,.,TGTGCCAGCAGTTACTCTTCTGAGAATGAAAAACTGTTTTTT,CASSYSSENEKLFF
TRBV10-3,TRBJ2-7,once,.,TGTGCCATCAGTGAGCCGGGCTTCTACGAGCAGTACTTC,CAISEPGFYEQYF
TRBV29-1,TRBJ2-7,.,TRBD1,TGCAGCGTTGAAGGGGGCAGGGGGTCGGAGCAGTACTTC,CSVEGGRGSEQYF
TRBV28,TRBJ1-4,.,.,TGTGCCAGCAGGGATCCAATACAGGGAAGGCCTAATGAAAAACTGTTTTTT,CASRDPIQGRPNEKLFF
TRBV7-3,TRBJ2-2,.,TRBD1,TGTGCCAGCAGCTTAATGGAGACAGGGACCGGGGAGCTGTTTTTT,CASSLMETGTGELFF
TRBV20-1,TRBJ1-4,once,.,TGCAGCGACGGACGGGGTGAAAAACTGTTTTTT,CSDGRGEKLFF
TRBV11-2,TRBJ2-1,.,.,TGTGCCTGCAGCCAACTCCGCAATGAGCAGTTCTTC,CACSQLRNEQFF
TRBV7-6,TRBJ1-6,.,.,TGTGCCAGCAGCTTAGGACTGACAGGTTACAATTCACCCCTCCACTTT,CASSLGLTGYNSPLHF
TRBV29-1,TRBJ2-3,few,.,TGCAGCGTTTTTCTTAGCACAGATACGCAGTATTTT,CSVFLSTDTQYF
TRBV7-9,TRBJ1-5,.,.,TGTGCCAGCAGCTTAGGTCAGGGTCAGCAGCCCCAGCATTTT,CASSLGQGQQPQHF
TRBV7-3,TRBJ2-3,few,TRBD2,TGTGCCAGCAGTACTAGCGGGAGTCAGTCAGATACGCAGTATTTT,CASSTSGSQSDTQYF
TRBV7-8,TRBJ2-1,.,.,TGTGCCAGCAGCTTATTACGGTCTTTCTCCTACAATGAGCAGTTCTTC,CASSLLRSFSYNEQFF
TRBV7-2,TRBJ1-6,.,TRBD1,TGTGCCAGCAGCTTAAAGGGGGCGGATTCACCCCTCCACTTT,CASSLKGADSPLHF
TRBV6-1,TRBJ2-2,many,.,TGTGCCAGCATTCGGGGGTTTAACACCGGGGAGCTGTTTTTT,CASIRGFNTGELFF
TRBV7-8,TRBJ1-5,.,.,TGTGCCAGCAGCCTGGCAGTGAGTCAGCCCCAGCATTTT,CASSLAVSQPQHF
TRBV7-2,TRBJ1-3,many,.,TGTGCCAGCAGCTCCCCTGACTCTGGAAACACCATATATTTT,CASSSPDSGNTIYF
TRBV7-7,TRBJ2-2,many,.,TGTGCTAGCAGTTACAAAGAGGGCGGGGAGCTGTTTTTT,CASSYKEGGELFF
TRBV24-1,TRBJ2-5,few,.,TGTGCCACCAGTGAGGCAGCGATGTACCAAGAGACCCAGTACTTC,CATSEAAMYQETQYF
TRBV6-4,TRBJ2-3,.,.,TGTGCCAGCAGTGAATCGGGAGAAGGGGCAGATACGCAGTATTTT,CASSESGEGADTQYF
TRBV2,TRBJ1-6,.,.,TGTGCCAGCAATAACCTGCGTTCACCCCTCCACTTT,CASNNLRSPLHF
TRBV5-6,TRBJ1-5,once,TRBD1,TGTGCCAGCAGAGATGACAGGGACCTTAGCAATCAGCCCCAGCATTTT,CASRDDRDLSNQPQHF
TRBV7-2,TRBJ1-2,.,.,TGTGCCAGCAGCTTAGATCTGGGAGGAGTGTATGGCTACACCTTC,CASSLDLGGVYGYTF
TRBV5-5,TRBJ2-7,.,.,TGTGCCAGCAGCTTTTGGCAGGGTTACGAGCAGTACTTC,CASSFWQGYEQYF
TRBV9,TRBJ1-1,.,.,TGTGCCAGCAGCGTAGATCCCATAGGGGGGGTGAACACTGAAGCTTTCTTT,CASSVDPIGGVNTEAFF
TRBV24-1,TRBJ2-7,.,.,TGTGTTACGGGGAACTCTTCCTACGAGCAGTACTTC,CVTGNSSYEQYF